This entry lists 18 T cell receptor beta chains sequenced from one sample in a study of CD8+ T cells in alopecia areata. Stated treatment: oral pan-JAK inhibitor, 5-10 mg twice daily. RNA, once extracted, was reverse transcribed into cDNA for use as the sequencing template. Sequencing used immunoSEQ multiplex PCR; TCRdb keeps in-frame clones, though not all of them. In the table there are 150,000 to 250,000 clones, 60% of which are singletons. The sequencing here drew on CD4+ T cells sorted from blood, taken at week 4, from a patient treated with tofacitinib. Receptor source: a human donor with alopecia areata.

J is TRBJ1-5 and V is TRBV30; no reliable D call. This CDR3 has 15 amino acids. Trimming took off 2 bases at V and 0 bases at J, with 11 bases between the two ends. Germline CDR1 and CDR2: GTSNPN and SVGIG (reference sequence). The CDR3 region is CAWSRGHISNQPQHF. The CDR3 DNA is TGTGCCTGGAGTAGAGGGCATATTAGCAATCAGCCCCAGCATTTT.

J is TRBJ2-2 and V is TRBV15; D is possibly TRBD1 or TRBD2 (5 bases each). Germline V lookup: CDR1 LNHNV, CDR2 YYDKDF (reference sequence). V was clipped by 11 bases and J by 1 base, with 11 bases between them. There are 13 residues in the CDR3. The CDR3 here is CAASRGNTGELFF. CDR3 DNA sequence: TGTGCCGCCTCGAGGGGGAACACCGGGGAGCTGTTTTTT. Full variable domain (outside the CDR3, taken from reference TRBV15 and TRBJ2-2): DAMVIQNPRYQVTQFGKPVTLSCSQTLNHNVMYWYQQKSSQAPKLLFHYYDKDFNNEADTPDNFQSRRPNTSFCFLDIRSPGLGDTAMYLCAASRGNTGELFFGEGSRLTVL.

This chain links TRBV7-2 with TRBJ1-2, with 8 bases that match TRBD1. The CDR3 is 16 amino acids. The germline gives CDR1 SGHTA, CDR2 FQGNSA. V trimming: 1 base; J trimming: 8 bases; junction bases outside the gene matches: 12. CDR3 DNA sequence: TGTGCCAGCAGCTTAGGAGGGGACAGGACGTATTCGGGCTACACCTTC. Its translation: CASSLGGDRTYSGYTF.

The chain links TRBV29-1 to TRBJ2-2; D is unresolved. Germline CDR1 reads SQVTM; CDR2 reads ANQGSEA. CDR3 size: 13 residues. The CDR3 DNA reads TGCATCCCTACCCCGACCCTCACCGGGGAGCTGTTTTTT. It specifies CIPTPTLTGELFF.

CDR3 residues: CASSSHTDTQYF. The DNA of the CDR3 is TGTGCCAGCAGTTCCCACACAGATACGCAGTATTTT. The V call is TRBV28, the J call TRBJ2-3; D uncertain. The CDR3 runs 12 residues. Per the germline V gene, CDR1 is MDHEN and CDR2 is SYDVKM. Trimming cost V 4 bases and J 2 bases, with 4 bases left between them.

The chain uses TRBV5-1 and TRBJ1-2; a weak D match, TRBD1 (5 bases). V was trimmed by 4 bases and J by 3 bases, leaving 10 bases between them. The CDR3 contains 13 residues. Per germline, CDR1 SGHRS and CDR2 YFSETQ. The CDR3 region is CASSAAGDYGYTF. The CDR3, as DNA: TGCGCCAGCAGCGCAGCGGGGGACTATGGCTACACCTTC.

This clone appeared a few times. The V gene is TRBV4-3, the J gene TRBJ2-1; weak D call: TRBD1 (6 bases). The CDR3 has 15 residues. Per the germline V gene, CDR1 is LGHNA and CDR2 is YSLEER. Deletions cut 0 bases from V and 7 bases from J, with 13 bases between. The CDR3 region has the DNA TGCGCCAGCAGCCAAGAGGGGGCCCGGCAAAATGAGCAGTTCTTC. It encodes CASSQEGARQNEQFF.

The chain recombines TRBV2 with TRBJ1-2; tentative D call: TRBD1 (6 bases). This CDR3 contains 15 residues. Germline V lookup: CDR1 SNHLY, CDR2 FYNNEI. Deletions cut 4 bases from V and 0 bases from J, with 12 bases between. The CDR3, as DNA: TGTGCCAGCAGTGCCCAACAGGGATCTAACTATGGCTACACCTTC. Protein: CASSAQQGSNYGYTF.

The CDR3 region is CASSPGRVPNEKLFF. CDR3 nucleotides: TGTGCCAGCAGCCCGGGGAGGGTCCCCAATGAAAAACTGTTTTTT. This chain joins TRBV7-2 and TRBJ1-4; unclear D gene. The CDR3 sequence is 15 residues long. V shed 5 bases and J shed 5 bases, with 15 bases lying between them. Germline V gene sequence: CDR1 SGHTA, CDR2 FQGNSA.

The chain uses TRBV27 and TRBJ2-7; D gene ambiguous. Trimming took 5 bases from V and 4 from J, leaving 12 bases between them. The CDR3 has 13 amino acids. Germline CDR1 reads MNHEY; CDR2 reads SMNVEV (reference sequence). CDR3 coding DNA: TGTGCCAGCAGTACGGGCTTTACTTACGAGCAGTACTTC. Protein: CASSTGFTYEQYF.

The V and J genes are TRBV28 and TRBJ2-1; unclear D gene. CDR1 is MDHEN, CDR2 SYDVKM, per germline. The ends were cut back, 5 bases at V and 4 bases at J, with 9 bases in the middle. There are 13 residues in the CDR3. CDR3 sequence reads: CASSPRAYNEQFF. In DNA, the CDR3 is TGTGCCAGCAGTCCAAGGGCGTACAATGAGCAGTTCTTC. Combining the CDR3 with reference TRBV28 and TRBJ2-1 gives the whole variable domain DVKVTQSSRYLVKRTGEKVFLECVQDMDHENMFWYRQDPGLGLRLIYFSYDVKMKEKGDIPEGYSVSREKKERFSLILESASTNQTSMYLCASSPRAYNEQFFGPGTRLTVL.

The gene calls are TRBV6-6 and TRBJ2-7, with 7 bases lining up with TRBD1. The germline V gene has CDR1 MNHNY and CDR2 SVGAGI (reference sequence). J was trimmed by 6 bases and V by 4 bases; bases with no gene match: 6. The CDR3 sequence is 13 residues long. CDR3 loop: CASSSTGVGEQYF. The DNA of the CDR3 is TGTGCCAGCAGTTCCACAGGGGTCGGCGAGCAGTACTTC.

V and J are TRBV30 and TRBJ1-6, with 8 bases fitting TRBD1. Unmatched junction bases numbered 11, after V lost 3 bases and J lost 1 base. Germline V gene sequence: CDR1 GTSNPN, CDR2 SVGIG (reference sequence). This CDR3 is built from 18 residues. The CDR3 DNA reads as TGTGCCTGGAGCGGAACACAGGGGGGCGCGTCCTATAATTCACCCCTCCACTTT. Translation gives CAWSGTQGGASYNSPLHF.

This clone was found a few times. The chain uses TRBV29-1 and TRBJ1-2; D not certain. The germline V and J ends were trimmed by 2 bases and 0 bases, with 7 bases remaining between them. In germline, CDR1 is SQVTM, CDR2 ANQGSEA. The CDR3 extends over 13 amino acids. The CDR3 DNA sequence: TGCAGCGTTGAAAAGGTCCCTAACTATGGCTACACCTTC. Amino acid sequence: CSVEKVPNYGYTF.

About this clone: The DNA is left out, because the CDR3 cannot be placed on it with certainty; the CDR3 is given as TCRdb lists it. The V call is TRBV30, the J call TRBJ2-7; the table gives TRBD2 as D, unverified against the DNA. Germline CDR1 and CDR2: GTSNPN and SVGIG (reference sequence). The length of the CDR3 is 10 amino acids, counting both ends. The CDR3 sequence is CAWGLGSMYF.

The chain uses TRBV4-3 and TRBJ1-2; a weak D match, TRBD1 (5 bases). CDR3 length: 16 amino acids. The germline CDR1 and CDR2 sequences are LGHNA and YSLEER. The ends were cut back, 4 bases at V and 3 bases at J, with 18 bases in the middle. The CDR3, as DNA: TGCGCCAGCAGCCGTGGGGGGGAGTCCGGACACTATGGCTACACCTTC. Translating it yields CASSRGGESGHYGYTF.

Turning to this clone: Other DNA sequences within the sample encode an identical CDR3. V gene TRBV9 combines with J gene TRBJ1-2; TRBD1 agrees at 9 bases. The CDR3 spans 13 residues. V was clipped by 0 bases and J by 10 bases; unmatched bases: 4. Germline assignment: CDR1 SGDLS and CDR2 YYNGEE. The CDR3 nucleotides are TGTGCCAGCAGCGTAGCGGACAGGGGCCCCTACACCTTC. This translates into CASSVADRGPYTF. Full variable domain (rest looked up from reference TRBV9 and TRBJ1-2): DSGVTQTPKHLITATGQRVTLRCSPRSGDLSVYWYQQSLDQGLQFLIQYYNGEERAKGNILERFSAQQFPDLHSELNLSSLELGDSALYFCASSVADRGPYTFGSGTRLTVV.

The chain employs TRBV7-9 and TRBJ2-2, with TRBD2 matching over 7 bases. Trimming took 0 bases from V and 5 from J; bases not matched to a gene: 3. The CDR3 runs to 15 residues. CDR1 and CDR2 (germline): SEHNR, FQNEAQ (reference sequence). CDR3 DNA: TGTGCCAGCAGCTTAGCGGGACTAACAACCGGGGAGCTGTTTTTT. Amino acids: CASSLAGLTTGELFF.